The 23 T cell receptor beta chains given below trace back to one sample, sequenced in a study of lymphopenia after photon versus proton radiotherapy. Using immunoSEQ multiplex PCR, the repertoire was profiled, and TCRdb retains in-frame clones only, with some absent. The sample has some 42,000 clones, about 80% seen once; the top ten hold under 25%. This specimen consisted of peripheral blood, obtained from a patient treated with proton-based radiotherapy. These receptors all stem from a woman aged 70 to 79 with pancreatic cancer.

CDR3 protein: CAISDGVLTDTQYF. The CDR3 coding sequence is TGTGCCATCAGTGACGGGGTACTCACAGATACGCAGTATTTT. The chain combines TRBV10-3 with TRBJ2-3; a weak D match, TRBD2 (5 bases). Trimming cost V 3 bases and J 2 bases, with 9 bases left between them. Germline V gene lookup returns CDR1 ENHRY and CDR2 SYGVKD. The CDR3 spans 14 residues.

This chain connects TRBV7-2 to TRBJ2-1, with 9 bases identical to TRBD1. V was pared by 0 bases and J by 5 bases, with 14 bases of the junction left unmatched. The V gene's germline CDR1 is SGHTA and CDR2 FQGNSA. CDR3 size: 19 residues. As DNA, the CDR3 is TGTGCCAGCAGCTTAGCCGGGACAGGGTTTATCAGGCCGAACAATGAGCAGTTCTTC. It is translated as CASSLAGTGFIRPNNEQFF.

V and J are TRBV30 and TRBJ2-1, with D hard to call. V was cut by 7 bases and J by 5 bases, with 21 bases left in between. Looked up from germline, CDR1 is GTSNPN and CDR2 is SVGIG (reference sequence). The CDR3 has 15 amino acids. CDR3 in amino acids: CALIPLEANHNEQFF. DNA for the CDR3: TGTGCCTTGATCCCGCTCGAGGCTAACCACAATGAGCAGTTCTTC. The full variable domain, rest sourced from reference TRBV30 and TRBJ2-1, is SQTIHQWPATLVQPVGSPLSLECTVEGTSNPNLYWYRQAAGRGLQLLFYSVGIGQISSEVPQNLSASRPQDRQFILSSKKLLLSDSGFYLCALIPLEANHNEQFFGPGTRLTVL.

The chain uses TRBV5-4 and TRBJ2-5; tentatively, D is TRBD1 (7 bases). V lost 0 bases to trimming and J lost 5 bases, with 14 bases between them. The germline V gene encodes CDR1 SGHNT and CDR2 YYREEE (reference sequence). CDR3 length: 15 residues. DNA of the CDR3: TGTGCCAGCAGCTTGGTGCAGGGGGGTTATGAGACCCAGTACTTC. This codes for CASSLVQGGYETQYF.

The chain has TRBV11-2 and TRBJ2-1, with a possible D match to TRBD2 (5 bases). This CDR3 has 13 residues. The V and J ends lost 0 bases and 8 bases respectively, with 8 bases between them. In germline, CDR1 is SGHAT, CDR2 FQNNGV. The CDR3 nucleotides read TGTGCCAGCAGCTTAGACGGGAACTATGAGCAGTTCTTC. Encoded protein: CASSLDGNYEQFF.

The chain links TRBV6-1 to TRBJ1-5; the D gene is possibly TRBD1 (5 bases). The CDR3 length is 15 residues. V dropped 6 bases and J dropped 4 bases, with 16 bases sitting between them. Looked up from germline, CDR1 is MNHNS and CDR2 is SASEGT. The CDR3 reads CASRGLGGRNQPQHF. The CDR3 DNA reads TGTGCCAGCAGGGGGCTAGGAGGGAGGAATCAGCCCCAGCATTTT.

The V call is TRBV29-1, the J call TRBJ2-3; tentatively, D is TRBD2 (6 bases). This CDR3 has 14 residues. The V gene lost 7 bases and the J gene lost 9 bases, with 23 bases spanning the gap. The germline V gene encodes CDR1 SQVTM and CDR2 ANQGSEA. The CDR3 nucleotides are TGCAGCGCCGGCATAGCTGGTGGAGGGAACACGCAGTATTTT. Translating it yields CSAGIAGGGNTQYF.

This clone is medium-sized by share. V is TRBV30 and J is TRBJ2-7, with D possibly matching TRBD1 (6 bases). This CDR3 region has 12 residues. The V end was cut by 5 bases, the J end by 4 bases, with 12 bases between. Germline-derived CDR1 and CDR2 are GTSNPN and SVGIG (reference sequence). In DNA form, the CDR3 reads TGTGCCTGGGAGAGGACAGTGTACGAGCAGTACTTC. Translated: CAWERTVYEQYF.

This clone occurred a few times. The chain joins TRBV28 to TRBJ2-2, with TRBD2 matching over 13 bases. Trimming took 2 bases from V and 7 from J; bases not matched to a gene: 10. The CDR3 has 18 amino acids. Germline CDR1 is MDHEN and CDR2 is SYDVKM. DNA of the CDR3: TGTGCCAGCAGTTTACCCGCCGGACTAGCGGGAGTGGGCGGGGAGCTGTTTTTT. This sequence encodes CASSLPAGLAGVGGELFF.

The genes are TRBV2 and TRBJ2-2, with 7 bases matching TRBD1. CDR1 SNHLY and CDR2 FYNNEI come from the germline V gene. The CDR3 covers 15 residues. V shed 8 bases, J shed 2 bases, and the junction held 8 bases outside the gene matches. Here the CDR3 reads CASGPGQSNTGELFF. The CDR3 nucleotides read TGTGCCAGCGGACCGGGACAGAGCAACACCGGGGAGCTGTTTTTT.

V gene TRBV20-1 combines with J gene TRBJ1-2, with D unclear. V gave up 4 bases and J gave up 8 bases, with 11 bases separating them. Germline V gene sequence: CDR1 DFQATT, CDR2 SNEGSKA (reference sequence). This CDR3 is built from 11 residues. In nucleotides, the CDR3 is TGCAGTGCTACTAACAGAGGCGGCTACACCTTC. This translates into CSATNRGGYTF.

Remarks on this clone: Mismatch with germline at one junction end may stem from a read error. V usage is TRBV18 and J usage is TRBJ2-7; 7 positions agree with TRBD1. The length of the CDR3 is 12 residues. CDR1 is KGHSH, CDR2 LQKENI, per germline. The CDR3 DNA is TGTGCCAGCTCAAACATCCCGACAGGGCTCACCTTC. It encodes CASSNIPTGLTF.

The gene calls are TRBV7-2 and TRBJ2-5, with D possibly TRBD2 on 6 matching bases. Trimming stripped 1 base from V and 4 bases from J, with 13 bases between. Germline V gives CDR1 SGHTA, CDR2 FQGNSA. The CDR3 consists of 15 residues. Here the CDR3 DNA reads TGTGCCAGCAGCTTAGAAGCGGGCAGGGCAGAGACCCAGTACTTC. It translates to CASSLEAGRAETQYF. The variable domain in full, completed from reference TRBV7-2 and TRBJ2-5, reads GAGVSQSPSNKVTEKGKDVELRCDPISGHTALYWYRQSLGQGLEFLIYFQGNSAPDKSGLPSDRFSAERTGGSVSTLTIQRTQQEDSAVYLCASSLEAGRAETQYFGPGTRLLVL.

This clone has more than one count but fewer than ten. This chain uses TRBV30 with TRBJ1-6; no definite D call. V lost 0 bases, J lost 6 bases, and 9 bases lay in between. In germline, CDR1 is GTSNPN, CDR2 SVGIG (reference sequence). CDR3 size: 14 residues. DNA for the CDR3: TGTGCCTGGAGTGTCCTTGACGGTAATTCACCCCTCCACTTT. It translates to CAWSVLDGNSPLHF.

The gene calls are TRBV10-2 and TRBJ2-5; 9 bases align to TRBD1. Trimming cost V 6 bases and J 5 bases; bases outside gene matches: 1. CDR1 and CDR2 (germline): WSHSY, SAAADI. The CDR3 length is 12 residues. The DNA of the CDR3 is TGCGCCAGCAGCGGACAGGGGGAGACCCAGTACTTC. Encoded protein: CASSGQGETQYF.

This chain connects TRBV6-6 to TRBJ2-2; 12 positions agree with TRBD2. V dropped 6 bases and J dropped 7; count of bases not matched to a gene: 9. In germline, CDR1 is MNHNY, CDR2 SVGAGI (reference sequence). There are 16 residues in the CDR3. CDR3 residues: CASRPTSGSQGGELFF. The CDR3 DNA follows: TGTGCCAGCAGACCGACTAGCGGGAGTCAAGGCGGGGAGCTGTTTTTT.

The chain is built from TRBV21-1 and TRBJ1-5; TRBD1 was called by the table and not checked on the DNA. TRBV21-1 is a listed pseudogene. The CDR3 has 16 residues. The CDR3 DNA follows: TGTGCCAGCAGCAGGGGACAGGGCCCAAGCAATCAGCCCCAGCATTTT. Encoded protein: CASSRGQGPSNQPQHF.

V gene TRBV6-5 combines with J gene TRBJ1-2; 7 bases map to TRBD1. The CDR3 is 14 residues long. Germline CDR1 reads MNHEY; CDR2 reads SVGAGI. V was pared by 2 bases and J by 3 bases, with 3 bases of the junction left unmatched. CDR3 sequence: CASSYGRGDYGYTF. CDR3 sequence (DNA): TGTGCCAGCAGTTACGGCAGGGGGGACTATGGCTACACCTTC.

This chain links TRBV19 with TRBJ2-7; 9 bases agree with TRBD1. This CDR3 has 14 residues. Germline trimming cut 5 bases from V and 6 bases from J; bases unmatched to any gene: 8. CDR1 is LNHDA, CDR2 SQIVND, per germline (reference sequence). CDR3 sequence (DNA): TGTGCCAGTAGTGGGCCGGGACAGGGCTCCGAGCAGTACTTC. Amino acids: CASSGPGQGSEQYF.

V and J are TRBV21-1 and TRBJ1-5; the D call TRBD1 from the table was never checked on the DNA. TRBV21-1 is termed a pseudogene. The CDR3 is made up of 17 amino acids. CDR3 amino acids: CASSKEGFIRFAQPQHF. CDR3 DNA: TGTGCCAGCAGCAAAGAAGGATTCATCAGGTTTGCTCAGCCCCAGCATTTT.

The V and J genes are TRBV7-2 and TRBJ2-1; D gene unclear. Trimming cost V 2 bases and J 8 bases, with 4 bases left between them. Germline lookup yields CDR1 SGHTA and CDR2 FQGNSA. CDR3 length equals 11 residues. CDR3 DNA sequence: TGTGCCAGCAGCTTAAAGGATGAGCAGTTCTTC. This sequence encodes CASSLKDEQFF.

This chain connects TRBV2 to TRBJ1-3; D unclear. This CDR3 comprises 14 residues. Germline V gene data show CDR1 as SNHLY and CDR2 as FYNNEI. V was clipped by 7 bases and J by 0 bases, with 10 bases between them. CDR3 sequence reads: CASKASPSGNTIYF. CDR3 DNA sequence: TGTGCCAGCAAGGCGTCCCCCTCTGGAAACACCATATATTTT.

This rearrangement joins TRBV7-2 to TRBJ2-2, with D unresolved. CDR1 and CDR2 from the germline V gene are SGHTA and FQGNSA. The CDR3 has 14 residues. Trimming removed 0 bases at V and 3 bases at J, with 5 bases between. The CDR3 nucleotides read TGTGCCAGCAGCTTAGCTCAGCACACCGGGGAGCTGTTTTTT. Translated: CASSLAQHTGELFF.